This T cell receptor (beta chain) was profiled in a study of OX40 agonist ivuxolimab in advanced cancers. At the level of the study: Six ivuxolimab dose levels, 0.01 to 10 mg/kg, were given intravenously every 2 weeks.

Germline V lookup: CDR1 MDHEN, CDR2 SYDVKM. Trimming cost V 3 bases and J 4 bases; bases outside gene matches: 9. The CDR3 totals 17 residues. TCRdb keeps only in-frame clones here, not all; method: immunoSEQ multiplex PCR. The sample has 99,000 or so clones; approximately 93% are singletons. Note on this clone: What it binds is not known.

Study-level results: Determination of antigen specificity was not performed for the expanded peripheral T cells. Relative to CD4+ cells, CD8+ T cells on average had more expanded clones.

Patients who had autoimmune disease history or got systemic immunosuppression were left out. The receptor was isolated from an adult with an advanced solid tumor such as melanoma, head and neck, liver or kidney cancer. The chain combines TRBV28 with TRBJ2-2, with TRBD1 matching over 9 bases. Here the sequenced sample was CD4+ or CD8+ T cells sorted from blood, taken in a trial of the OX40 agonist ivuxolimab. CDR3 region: CASSLLPGQGPTGELFF. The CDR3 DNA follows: TGTGCCAGCAGTTTGCTACCGGGACAGGGCCCCACCGGGGAGCTGTTTTTT.